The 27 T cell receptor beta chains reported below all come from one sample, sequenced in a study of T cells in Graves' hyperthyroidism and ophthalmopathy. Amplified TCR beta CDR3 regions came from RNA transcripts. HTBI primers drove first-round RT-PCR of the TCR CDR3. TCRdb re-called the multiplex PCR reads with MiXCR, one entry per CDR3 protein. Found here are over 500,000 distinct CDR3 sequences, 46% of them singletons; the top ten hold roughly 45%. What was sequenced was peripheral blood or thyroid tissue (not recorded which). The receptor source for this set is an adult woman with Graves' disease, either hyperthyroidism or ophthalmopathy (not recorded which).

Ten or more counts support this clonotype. This CDR3 reads CASSPQGLYGYTF. The CDR3 DNA follows: TGTGCCAGCAGCCCTCAGGGACTGTATGGCTACACCTTC. The chain recombines TRBV5-6 with TRBJ1-2; the D gene is possibly TRBD1 (5 bases). In germline, CDR1 is SGHDT, CDR2 YYEEEE. The CDR3 spans 13 residues. Trimming shortened V by 4 bases and J by 5 bases, and 12 bases separated the two germline ends.

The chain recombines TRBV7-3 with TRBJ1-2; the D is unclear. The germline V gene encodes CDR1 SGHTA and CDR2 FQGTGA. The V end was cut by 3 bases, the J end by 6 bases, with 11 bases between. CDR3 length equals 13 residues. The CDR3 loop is CASSLSVRHGYTF. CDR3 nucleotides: TGTGCCAGCAGCTTGTCGGTTAGACATGGCTACACCTTC. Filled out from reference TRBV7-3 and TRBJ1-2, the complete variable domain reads GAGVSQTPSNKVTEKGKYVELRCDPISGHTALYWYRQSLGQGPEFLIYFQGTGAADDSGLPNDRFFAVRPEGSVSTLKIQRTERGDSAVYLCASSLSVRHGYTFGSGTRLTVV.

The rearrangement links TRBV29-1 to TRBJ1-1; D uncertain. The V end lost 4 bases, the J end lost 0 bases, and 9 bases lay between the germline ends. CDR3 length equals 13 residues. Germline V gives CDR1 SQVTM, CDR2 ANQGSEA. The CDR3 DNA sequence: TGCAGCGTTGTTGGCCGGTTGAACACTGAAGCTTTCTTT. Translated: CSVVGRLNTEAFF.

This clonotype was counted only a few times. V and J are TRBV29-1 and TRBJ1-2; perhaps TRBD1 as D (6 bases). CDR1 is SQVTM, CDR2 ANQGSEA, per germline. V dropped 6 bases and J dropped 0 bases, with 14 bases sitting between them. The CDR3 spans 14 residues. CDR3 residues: CSVSSTGPNYGYTF. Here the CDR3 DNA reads TGCAGCGTCTCATCGACAGGTCCTAACTATGGCTACACCTTC.

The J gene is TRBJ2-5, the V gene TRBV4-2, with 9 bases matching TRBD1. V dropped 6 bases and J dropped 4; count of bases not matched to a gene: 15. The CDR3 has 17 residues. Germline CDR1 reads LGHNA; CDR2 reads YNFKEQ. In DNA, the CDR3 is TGTGCCAGCAGTCTAATTAACAGGGGGCGACCTGGAGAGACCCAGTACTTC. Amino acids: CASSLINRGRPGETQYF.

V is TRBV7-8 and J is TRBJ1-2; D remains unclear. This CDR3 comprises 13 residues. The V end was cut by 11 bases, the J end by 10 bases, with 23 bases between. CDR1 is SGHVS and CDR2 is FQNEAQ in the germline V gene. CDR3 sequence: CACNYATSKDYTF. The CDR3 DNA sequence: TGTGCCTGCAACTACGCCACCTCGAAGGACTACACCTTC.

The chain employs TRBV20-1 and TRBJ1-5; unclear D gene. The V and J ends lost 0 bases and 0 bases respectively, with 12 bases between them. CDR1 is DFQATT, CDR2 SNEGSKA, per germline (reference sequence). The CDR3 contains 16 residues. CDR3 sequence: CSARDPKDHSNQPQHF. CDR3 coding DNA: TGCAGTGCTAGAGATCCGAAAGACCATAGCAATCAGCCCCAGCATTTT.

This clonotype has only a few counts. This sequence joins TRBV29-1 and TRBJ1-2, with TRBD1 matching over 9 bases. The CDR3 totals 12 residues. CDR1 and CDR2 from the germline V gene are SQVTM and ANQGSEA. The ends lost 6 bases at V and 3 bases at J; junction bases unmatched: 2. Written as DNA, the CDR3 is TGCAGCGTCCGGACAGGGGACTATGGCTACACCTTC. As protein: CSVRTGDYGYTF.

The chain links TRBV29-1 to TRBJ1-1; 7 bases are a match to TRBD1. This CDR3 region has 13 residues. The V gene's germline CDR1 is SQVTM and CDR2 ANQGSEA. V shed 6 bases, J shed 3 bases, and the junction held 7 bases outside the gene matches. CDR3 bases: TGCAGCGTCACAGGGGTCCCTTACACTGAAGCTTTCTTT. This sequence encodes CSVTGVPYTEAFF. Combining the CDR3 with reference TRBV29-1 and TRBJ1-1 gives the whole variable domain SAVISQKPSRDICQRGTSLTIQCQVDSQVTMMFWYRQQPGQSLTLIATANQGSEATYESGFVIDKFPISRPNLTFSTLTVSNMSPEDSSIYLCSVTGVPYTEAFFGQGTRLTVV.

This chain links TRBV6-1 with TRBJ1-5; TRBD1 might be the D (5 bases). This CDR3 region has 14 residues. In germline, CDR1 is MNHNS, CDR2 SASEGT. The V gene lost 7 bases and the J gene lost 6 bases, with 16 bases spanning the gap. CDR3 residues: CASTDRGGIQPQHF. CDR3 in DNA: TGTGCCAGCACCGACCGGGGGGGGATTCAGCCCCAGCATTTT.

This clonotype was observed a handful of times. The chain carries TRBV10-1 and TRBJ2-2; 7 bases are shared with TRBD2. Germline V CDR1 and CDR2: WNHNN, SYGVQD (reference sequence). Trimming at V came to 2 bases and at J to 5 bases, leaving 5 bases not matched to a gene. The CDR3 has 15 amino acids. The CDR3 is CASSEGLAETGELFF. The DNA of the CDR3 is TGCGCCAGCAGTGAGGGTCTAGCGGAAACCGGGGAGCTGTTTTTT.

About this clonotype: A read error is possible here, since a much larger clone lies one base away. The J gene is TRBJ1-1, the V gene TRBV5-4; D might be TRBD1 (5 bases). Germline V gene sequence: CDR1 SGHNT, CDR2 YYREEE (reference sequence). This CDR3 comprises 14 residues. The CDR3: CASNLWGPNTEAFF. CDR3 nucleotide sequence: TGTGCCAGCAACTTGTGGGGCCCCAACACTGAAGCTTTCTTT.

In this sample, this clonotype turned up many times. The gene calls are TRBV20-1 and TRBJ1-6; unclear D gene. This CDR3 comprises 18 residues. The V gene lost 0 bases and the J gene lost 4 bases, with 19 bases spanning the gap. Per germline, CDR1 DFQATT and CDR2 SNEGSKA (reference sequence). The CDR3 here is CSARDRLRLPSYNSPLHF. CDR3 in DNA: TGCAGTGCTAGAGATAGGTTGCGCTTACCCTCTTATAATTCACCCCTCCACTTT.

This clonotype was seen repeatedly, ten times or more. The chain's CDR3 is CASSLLGITQPQHF. In DNA form, the CDR3 reads TGTGCCAGCAGCTTACTAGGAATTACTCAGCCCCAGCATTTT. The J gene is TRBJ1-5, the V gene TRBV7-2; D not resolved. CDR3 size: 14 residues. Trimming removed 2 bases at V and 6 bases at J, with 11 bases between. Germline CDR1 SGHTA, CDR2 FQGNSA.

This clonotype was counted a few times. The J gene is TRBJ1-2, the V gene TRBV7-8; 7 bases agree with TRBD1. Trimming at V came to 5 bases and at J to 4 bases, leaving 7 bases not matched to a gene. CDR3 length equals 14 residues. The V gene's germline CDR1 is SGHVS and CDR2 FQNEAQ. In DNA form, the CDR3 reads TGTGCCAGCAGCCGAGGACAGGCGATCTATGGCTACACCTTC. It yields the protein CASSRGQAIYGYTF.

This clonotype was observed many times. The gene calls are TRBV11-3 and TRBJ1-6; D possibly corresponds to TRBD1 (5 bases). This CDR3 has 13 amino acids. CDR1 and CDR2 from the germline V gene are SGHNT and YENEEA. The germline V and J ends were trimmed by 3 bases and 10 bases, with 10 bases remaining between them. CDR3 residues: CASSFRTQSPLHF. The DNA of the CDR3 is TGTGCCAGCAGCTTTCGGACACAATCACCCCTCCACTTT.

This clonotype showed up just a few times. The CDR3 loop reads CATSGEMTSGSDEQYF. In DNA form, the CDR3 reads TGTGCCACCAGCGGCGAAATGACTAGCGGGAGTGACGAGCAGTACTTC. This chain connects TRBV15 to TRBJ2-7, with 12 bases matching TRBD2. The V gene's germline CDR1 is LNHNV and CDR2 YYDKDF (reference sequence). The CDR3 spans 16 residues. Trimming removed 5 bases from V and 5 bases from J; junction bases left unmatched: 10. Using reference TRBV15 and TRBJ2-7 for the parts outside the CDR3, the full variable domain is DAMVIQNPRYQVTQFGKPVTLSCSQTLNHNVMYWYQQKSSQAPKLLFHYYDKDFNNEADTPDNFQSRRPNTSFCFLDIRSPGLGDTAMYLCATSGEMTSGSDEQYFGPGTRLTVT.

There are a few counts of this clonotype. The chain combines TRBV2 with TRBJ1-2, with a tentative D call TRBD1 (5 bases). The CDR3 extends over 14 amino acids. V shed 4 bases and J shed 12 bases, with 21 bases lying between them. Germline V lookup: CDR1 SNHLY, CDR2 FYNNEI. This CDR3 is CASSGRDLSSGNTF. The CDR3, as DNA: TGTGCCAGCAGTGGAAGGGACTTAAGCTCTGGAAACACCTTC. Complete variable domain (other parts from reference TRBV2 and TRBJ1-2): EPEVTQTPSHQVTQMGQEVILRCVPISNHLYFYWYRQILGQKVEFLVSFYNNEISEKSEIFDDQFSVERPDGSNFTLKIRSTKLEDSAMYFCASSGRDLSSGNTFGSGTRLTVV.

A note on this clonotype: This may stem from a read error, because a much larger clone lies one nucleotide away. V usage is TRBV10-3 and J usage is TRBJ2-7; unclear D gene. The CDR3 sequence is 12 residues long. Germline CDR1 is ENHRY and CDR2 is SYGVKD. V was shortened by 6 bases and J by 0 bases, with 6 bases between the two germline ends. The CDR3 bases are TGTGCCATCAGCCCCGGCTCCTACGAGCAGTACTTC. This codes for CAISPGSYEQYF.

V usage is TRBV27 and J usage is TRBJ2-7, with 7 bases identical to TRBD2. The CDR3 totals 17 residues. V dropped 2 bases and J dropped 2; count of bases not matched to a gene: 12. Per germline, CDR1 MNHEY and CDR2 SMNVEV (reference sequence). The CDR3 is CASSLRFDSGNPYEQYF. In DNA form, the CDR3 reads TGTGCCAGCAGTTTACGATTCGACAGCGGGAATCCCTACGAGCAGTACTTC.

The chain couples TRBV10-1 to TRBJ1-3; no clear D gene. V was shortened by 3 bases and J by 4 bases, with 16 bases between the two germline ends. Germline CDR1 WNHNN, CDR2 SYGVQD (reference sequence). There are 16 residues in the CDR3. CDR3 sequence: CASSEGDGFGGNTIYF. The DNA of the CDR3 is TGCGCCAGCAGTGAAGGAGACGGATTTGGAGGAAACACCATATATTTT.

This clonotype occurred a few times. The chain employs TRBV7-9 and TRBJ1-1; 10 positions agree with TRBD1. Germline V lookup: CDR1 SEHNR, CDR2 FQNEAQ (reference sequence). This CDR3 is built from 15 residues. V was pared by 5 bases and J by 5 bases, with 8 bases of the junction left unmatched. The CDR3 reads CASSHRDRGGTEAFF. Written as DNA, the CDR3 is TGTGCCAGCAGCCACCGGGACAGGGGTGGAACTGAAGCTTTCTTT.

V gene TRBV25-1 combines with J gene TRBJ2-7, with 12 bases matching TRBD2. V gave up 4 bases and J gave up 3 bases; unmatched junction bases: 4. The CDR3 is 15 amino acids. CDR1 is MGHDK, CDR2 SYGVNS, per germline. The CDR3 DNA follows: TGTGCCAGCAGTGGACTAGCGGGAGCTAACTACGAGCAGTACTTC. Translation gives CASSGLAGANYEQYF.

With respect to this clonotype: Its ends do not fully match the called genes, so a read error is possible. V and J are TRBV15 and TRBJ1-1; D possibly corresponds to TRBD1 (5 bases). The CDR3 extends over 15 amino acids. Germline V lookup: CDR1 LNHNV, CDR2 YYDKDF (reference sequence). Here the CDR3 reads CAASRRTWGTTEAFF. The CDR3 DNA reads TGTGCCGCCAGCAGGCGCACTTGGGGGACCACTGAAGCTTTCTTT.

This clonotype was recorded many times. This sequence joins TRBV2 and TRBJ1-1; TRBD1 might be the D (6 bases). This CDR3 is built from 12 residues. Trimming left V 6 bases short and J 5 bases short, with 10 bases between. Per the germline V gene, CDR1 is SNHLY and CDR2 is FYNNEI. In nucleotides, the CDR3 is TGTGCCAGCAGCTCCACAGGGACTGAAGCTTTCTTT. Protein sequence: CASSSTGTEAFF.

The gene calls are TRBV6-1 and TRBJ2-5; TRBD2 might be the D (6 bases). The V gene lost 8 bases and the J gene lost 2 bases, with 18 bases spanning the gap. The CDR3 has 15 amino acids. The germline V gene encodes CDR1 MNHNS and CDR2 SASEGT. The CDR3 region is CASGRGGVGQETQYF. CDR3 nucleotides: TGTGCCAGCGGAAGAGGAGGGGTCGGTCAAGAGACCCAGTACTTC.

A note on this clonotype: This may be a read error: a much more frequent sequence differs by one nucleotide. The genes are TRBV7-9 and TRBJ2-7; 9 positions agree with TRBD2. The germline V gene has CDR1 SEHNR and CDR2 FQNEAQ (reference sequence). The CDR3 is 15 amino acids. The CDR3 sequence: CASSTSSGVGYEQCF. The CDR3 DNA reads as TGTGCCAGCAGCACCTCTAGCGGGGTCGGCTACGAGCAGTGCTTC. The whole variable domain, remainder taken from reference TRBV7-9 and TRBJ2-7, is DTGVSQNPRHKITKRGQNVTFRCDPISEHNRLYWYRQTLGQGPEFLTYFQNEAQLEKSRLLSDRFSAERPKGSFSTLEIQRTEQGDSAMYLCASSTSSGVGYEQCFGPGTRLTVT.